The 3 T cell receptor beta chains below all came from one sample that was sequenced in a study of blood T cell repertoires in COVID-19. Method: immunoSEQ multiplex PCR; TCRdb's copy keeps in-frame clones and lacks some. The data show some 30,000 clones, 85% seen once. Specimen: peripheral blood. Receptors originate from a man aged 60-69 years with active COVID-19.

The V and J genes are TRBV19 and TRBJ1-2; D is unclear. Germline V CDR1 and CDR2: LNHDA, SQIVND (reference sequence). There are 15 residues in the CDR3. V gave up 7 bases and J gave up 8 bases, with 23 bases separating them. In DNA form, the CDR3 reads TGTGCCAGTACTCCCTCGGGTGGAGGCCCGGGGGGCTACACCTTC. Amino acid sequence: CASTPSGGGPGGYTF.

The chain has TRBV5-1 and TRBJ1-2; 7 positions agree with TRBD1. The J segment lost 0 bases and the V segment lost 0 bases, leaving 5 bases of the junction unmatched. This CDR3 contains 16 residues. The V gene's germline CDR1 is SGHRS and CDR2 YFSETQ. CDR3 nucleotides: TGCGCCAGCAGCTTGGATGGCGACAGGGCTAACTATGGCTACACCTTC. It translates to CASSLDGDRANYGYTF. Using reference TRBV5-1 and TRBJ1-2 for the parts outside the CDR3, the full variable domain is KAGVTQTPRYLIKTRGQQVTLSCSPISGHRSVSWYQQTPGQGLQFLFEYFSETQRNKGNFPGRFSGRQFSNSRSEMNVSTLELGDSALYLCASSLDGDRANYGYTFGSGTRLTVV.

The chain joins TRBV7-9 to TRBJ2-1, with D perhaps matching TRBD2 (6 bases). CDR3 length: 14 amino acids. The germline V gene encodes CDR1 SEHNR and CDR2 FQNEAQ (reference sequence). The germline V and J ends were trimmed by 4 bases and 7 bases, with 14 bases remaining between them. CDR3 nucleotides: TGTGCCAGCAGCTACGGTCAGGCGGGGAATGAGCAGTTCTTC. This translates into CASSYGQAGNEQFF. Drawing the rest from reference TRBV7-9 and TRBJ2-1, the complete variable domain is DTGVSQNPRHKITKRGQNVTFRCDPISEHNRLYWYRQTLGQGPEFLTYFQNEAQLEKSRLLSDRFSAERPKGSFSTLEIQRTEQGDSAMYLCASSYGQAGNEQFFGPGTRLTVL.